The sample holds a few counts of the clone carrying this TCR beta chain. What it binds is unknown. Germline assignment: CDR1 KGHDR and CDR2 SFDVKD. This CDR3 contains 12 residues. These data come from a study of vaccination and CD4 T cells after COVID-19. Study-wide context: Convalescents were six males and four females, two of them Hispanic. The stimulus for the cells was overlapping spike peptides derived from SARS-CoV-2, HCoV-NL63, HCoV-OC43 and HCoV-229E. General study results and limits: SARS-CoV-2-reactive clonotypes rose nonsignificantly, with the median going from around 20 to 38.

Sample treatment: roughly 10-day PBMC culture with coronavirus spike peptide pools or control peptides (ViraFEST assay). Once obtained from cultured CD4+ T cells, the DNA was sequenced using the Oncomine TCR Beta short-read assay. Researchers extracted genomic DNA from CD4+ T cells that had been cultured. TCRdb independently ran MiXCR on the PCR reads; one entry per CDR3 protein. The sample holds some 9,100 distinct CDR3 sequences, roughly 67% seen once. The source is a human donor who had recovered from COVID-19. The rearrangement joins TRBV24-1 to TRBJ1-1; a possible D gene is TRBD1 (5 bases). The sequenced sample consisted of CD4+ T cells from blood, cultured in vitro. The CDR3 sequence: CGEEGPRLEAFF. The CDR3 DNA reads as TGTGGTGAGGAGGGGCCCCGTCTTGAAGCTTTCTTT.